Sequencing of this T cell receptor beta chain was carried out in a study of blood T cell repertoires in COVID-19. Study-wide context: Spain, Italy and the United States supplied samples that represented acute and convalescent COVID-19. Nucleic acid was either cDNA or gDNA, and it came from T cells, B-cell-depleted T cells, or PBMCs.

Looked up from germline, CDR1 is MNHNY and CDR2 is SVGAGI (reference sequence). The CDR3 is 14 amino acids. The ends were cut back, 7 bases at V and 4 bases at J, with 16 bases in the middle. This clone occurred a few times. As handled by the study authors: By means of reference gene primer amplification, nucleated cell counts were estimated. Assay used: immunoSEQ multiplex PCR; TCRdb lists only in-frame clones, some missing. V and J calls and clone size follow that table, whereas D and trimming were derived from the DNA. The sample yields approximately 250,000 clones, around nine tenths seen once. The V gene is TRBV6-6, the J gene TRBJ2-5, with D perhaps matching TRBD1 (6 bases). This TCR derives from a man aged 40-49 years with active or convalescent COVID-19. Material for sequencing was peripheral blood. The CDR3 loop is CASTSRGFRETQYF. CDR3 in DNA: TGTGCCAGCACTAGCAGGGGCTTTAGAGAGACCCAGTACTTC.